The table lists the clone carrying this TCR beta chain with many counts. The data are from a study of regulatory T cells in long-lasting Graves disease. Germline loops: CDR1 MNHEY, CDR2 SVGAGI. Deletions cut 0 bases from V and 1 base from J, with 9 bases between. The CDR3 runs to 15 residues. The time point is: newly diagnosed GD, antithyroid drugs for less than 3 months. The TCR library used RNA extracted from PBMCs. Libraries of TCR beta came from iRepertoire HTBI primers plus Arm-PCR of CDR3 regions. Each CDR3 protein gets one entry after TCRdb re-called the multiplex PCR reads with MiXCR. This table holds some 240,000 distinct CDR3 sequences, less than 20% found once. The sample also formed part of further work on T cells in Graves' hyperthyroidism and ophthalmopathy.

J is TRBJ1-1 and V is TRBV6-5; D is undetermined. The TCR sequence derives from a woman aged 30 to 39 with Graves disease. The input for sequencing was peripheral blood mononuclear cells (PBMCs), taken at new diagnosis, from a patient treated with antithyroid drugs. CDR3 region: CASSYSAVPNTEAFF. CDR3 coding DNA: TGTGCCAGCAGTTACTCCGCGGTCCCGAACACTGAAGCTTTCTTT.